Listed below are T cell receptor beta chains from one sample, sequenced in a study of T cell changes during pregnancy in multiple sclerosis. Sequencing used immunoSEQ multiplex PCR; TCRdb keeps in-frame clones, though not all of them. This sample has more than 40,000 clones, with roughly 87% found just once. This sample comprised CD4+ T cells from peripheral blood mononuclear cells, obtained in the first trimester of pregnancy. All receptors come from a female donor with multiple sclerosis, enrolled in a pregnancy study. CDR3s include the opening cysteine and the closing phenylalanine or tryptophan. The size field is filled for only some rows; it gives once, few, many or a size class.

j_gene: TRBJ2-6; v_gene: TRBV7-3; abundance: .; CDR3aa: CASSFRPGQGSTGANVLTF
j_gene: TRBJ2-7; v_gene: TRBV5-4; abundance: .; CDR3aa: CASSPGQRRQYF
j_gene: TRBJ1-1; v_gene: TRBV7-3; abundance: .; CDR3aa: CASSLGQGNTEAFF
j_gene: TRBJ1-5; v_gene: TRBV28; abundance: .; CDR3aa: CAITRGAGNQPQHF
j_gene: TRBJ2-1; v_gene: TRBV28; abundance: .; CDR3aa: CASSDGLAPRNEQFF
j_gene: TRBJ2-1; v_gene: TRBV7-3; abundance: .; CDR3aa: CASSPRGLAAFRNEQFF
j_gene: TRBJ1-5; v_gene: TRBV5-1; abundance: .; CDR3aa: CASSLGGISNQPQHF
j_gene: TRBJ1-1; v_gene: TRBV19; abundance: .; CDR3aa: CASSINTQGAAEAFF
j_gene: TRBJ2-1; v_gene: TRBV5-6; abundance: .; CDR3aa: CASSPRRLAGDNEQFF
j_gene: TRBJ1-2; v_gene: TRBV27; abundance: .; CDR3aa: CAAGGTGSYYGYTF
j_gene: TRBJ1-3; v_gene: TRBV6-5; abundance: few; CDR3aa: CASAQGALGNTIYF
j_gene: TRBJ2-5; v_gene: TRBV2; abundance: .; CDR3aa: CASGQGGSVETQYF
j_gene: TRBJ2-1; v_gene: TRBV9; abundance: .; CDR3aa: CASSVVTGSGEQFF
j_gene: TRBJ1-2; v_gene: TRBV19; abundance: .; CDR3aa: CATRRGADYYGYTF
j_gene: TRBJ2-1; v_gene: TRBV19; abundance: .; CDR3aa: CASSNFNEQFF
j_gene: TRBJ2-5; v_gene: TRBV28; abundance: .; CDR3aa: CASSFPRRREQGGAETQYF
j_gene: TRBJ2-1; v_gene: TRBV28; abundance: .; CDR3aa: CASSPPHGFGQFF
j_gene: TRBJ2-7; v_gene: TRBV28; abundance: .; CDR3aa: CASATVPSYEQYF
j_gene: TRBJ1-2; v_gene: TRBV29-1; abundance: .; CDR3aa: CSVEEGSDGYTF
j_gene: TRBJ2-3; v_gene: TRBV28; abundance: .; CDR3aa: CASSSLTGAITDTQYF
j_gene: TRBJ1-1; v_gene: TRBV28; abundance: .; CDR3aa: CASRGRDRPRNTEAFF
j_gene: TRBJ1-2; v_gene: TRBV7-8; abundance: .; CDR3aa: CASSLDPFGGQSSNYGYTF
j_gene: TRBJ2-1; v_gene: TRBV5-8; abundance: .; CDR3aa: CASSIAGVPTYNEQFF
j_gene: TRBJ1-1; v_gene: TRBV28; abundance: .; CDR3aa: CASSLTGANTEAFF
j_gene: TRBJ2-3; v_gene: TRBV2; abundance: once; CDR3aa: CASSVASGADTQYF
j_gene: TRBJ2-1; v_gene: TRBV2; abundance: .; CDR3aa: CASSDPGTGTGNEQFF
j_gene: TRBJ1-3; v_gene: TRBV19; abundance: .; CDR3aa: CASSLFDGTGNTIYF
j_gene: TRBJ1-1; v_gene: TRBV28; abundance: few; CDR3aa: CASSPPVVSEAFF
j_gene: TRBJ2-5; v_gene: TRBV5-4; abundance: few; CDR3aa: CASSSRAGGPRETQYF
j_gene: TRBJ2-5; v_gene: TRBV29-1; abundance: .; CDR3aa: CSVDRGRETQYF
j_gene: TRBJ2-1; v_gene: TRBV11-3; abundance: .; CDR3aa: CASSLGGEGSGEQFF
j_gene: TRBJ2-1; v_gene: TRBV6-5; abundance: .; CDR3aa: CASSISTSSYNEQFF
j_gene: TRBJ2-3; v_gene: TRBV9; abundance: .; CDR3aa: CASSVATRVGPLADTQYF
j_gene: TRBJ2-2; v_gene: TRBV6-5; abundance: .; CDR3aa: CASKPDRGDTGELFF